The sequence of this T cell receptor beta chain was determined in a study of Graves' ophthalmopathy and Graves' hyperthyroidism. Study-level findings and limits: Most thyroid-expanded clonotypes exceeding 0.001 frequency were also found in blood. Using 13 signatures, a model distinguished ophthalmopathy from stable hyperthyroidism, reaching about 85% sensitivity and 81.08% specificity.

Trimming cost V 6 bases and J 7 bases; bases outside gene matches: 12. Germline lookup yields CDR1 LGHNT and CDR2 FRNRAP. The CDR3 has 15 residues. A duration under 3 months, NOSPECS ≥4, CAS ≥3 and moderate-to-severe activity characterized the donors with ophthalmopathy. Remarks on this clonotype: The target antigen is unknown.

The authors amplified TCR beta CDR3 regions from RNA transcripts. A first-round RT-PCR used HTBI primers, followed by a second-round multiplex PCR. TCRdb independently ran MiXCR on the multiplex PCR reads; one entry per CDR3 protein. The sample lists about 160,000 distinct CDR3 sequences; approximately 38% were seen once. The chain has TRBV12-5 and TRBJ1-3; 7 bases line up with TRBD1. This TCR derives from a middle-aged woman with Graves' ophthalmopathy. Sequences were obtained from peripheral blood. The CDR3: CASGLDRSSWNTIYF. The CDR3 nucleotides read TGTGCTAGTGGCCTGGACAGGTCGAGTTGGAACACCATATATTTT.